Presented here are 15 T cell receptor beta chains from one specimen sequenced in a study of breast tumors, draining lymph nodes, adjacent tissues. Samples came from axillary lymph nodes draining the breast cancer. Each CDR3 protein gets one entry after TCRdb re-called the multiplex PCR reads with MiXCR. Among more than 100,000 distinct CDR3 sequences listed, around 20% were seen once. Sequencing used axillary lymph node tissue. Source of these receptors: a female donor with breast cancer. Some clones in this sample may be carry-over from other donors' samples.

The rearrangement links TRBV5-4 to TRBJ2-1; 7 bases fit TRBD1. The CDR3 covers 16 residues. The J segment lost 2 bases and the V segment lost 4 bases, leaving 9 bases of the junction unmatched. CDR1 SGHNT and CDR2 YYREEE come from the germline V gene (reference sequence). CDR3 sequence: CASSPPPTGPYNEQFF. The CDR3 DNA sequence: TGTGCCAGCAGCCCCCCGCCGACAGGGCCCTACAATGAGCAGTTCTTC.

Of note for this clonotype: A much bigger clone sits one base away, suggesting this may be a read error. This chain links TRBV30 with TRBJ2-5, with TRBD1 as a possible D gene (6 bases). The CDR3 is 13 amino acids. Germline CDR1 and CDR2: GTSNPN and SVGIG (reference sequence). CDR3 DNA: TGTGCTCAGGGGCCGAAGGAACAAGAGGCCCAGTACTTC. Protein: CAQGPKEQEAQYF. Together with reference TRBV30 and TRBJ2-5, the CDR3 gives the full variable domain: SQTIHQWPATLVQPVGSPLSLECTVEGTSNPNLYWYRQAAGRGLQLLFYSVGIGQISSEVPQNLSASRPQDRQFILSSKKLLLSDSGFYLCAQGPKEQEAQYFGPGTRLLVL.

With regard to this clonotype: This may be a read error, as it is one base from a much larger clone. The CDR3 ends on some other residue instead of the conserved phenylalanine or tryptophan, so this is likely a read error. The gene calls are TRBV3-1 and TRBJ2-3; 9 nucleotides agree with TRBD2. CDR3 length equals 14 residues. V trimming: 3 bases; J trimming: 4 bases; junction bases outside the gene matches: 2. Germline CDR1 and CDR2: LGHDT and YNNKEL (reference sequence). CDR3 nucleotide sequence: TGTGCCAGCAGCCATAGCGGGAGTGCAGATACGCAGTATCTT. As protein: CASSHSGSADTQYL.

This chain joins TRBV28 and TRBJ2-5, with 7 bases lining up with TRBD1. Germline V CDR1 and CDR2: MDHEN, SYDVKM. The CDR3 covers 13 residues. Trimming at V came to 5 bases and at J to 5 bases, leaving 5 bases not matched to a gene. The CDR3 region is CASSNRGRETQYF. CDR3 coding DNA: TGTGCCAGCAGTAACAGGGGACGGGAGACCCAGTACTTC.

Concerning this clonotype: Since no conserved phenylalanine or tryptophan closes the CDR3, a read error is the likely cause. The rearrangement joins TRBV6-1 to TRBJ1-2; D is perhaps TRBD1 (6 bases). CDR3 size: 14 residues. V shed 4 bases and J shed 1 base, with 10 bases lying between them. Germline V gives CDR1 MNHNS, CDR2 SASEGT. The CDR3 sequence is CASSGRQVNYGYTS. DNA for the CDR3: TGTGCCAGCAGTGGCCGACAGGTTAACTATGGCTACACCTCC.

This clonotype was recorded at least ten times. This chain links TRBV4-3 with TRBJ1-2; D gene ambiguous. Germline lookup yields CDR1 LGHNA and CDR2 YSLEER. The CDR3 contains 14 residues. Trimming shortened V by 0 bases and J by 4 bases, and 9 bases separated the two germline ends. CDR3 sequence (DNA): TGCGCCAGCAGCCAAGATGCAGTCGGCTATGGCTACACCTTC. It specifies CASSQDAVGYGYTF.

To note about this clonotype: A much larger clone sits a single nucleotide away, making a read error possible. The conserved phenylalanine or tryptophan is not found at the CDR3 terminus, so this likely reflects a read error. The gene calls are TRBV20-1 and TRBJ2-2, with 10 bases matching TRBD2. The CDR3 length is 16 residues. Germline CDR1 DFQATT, CDR2 SNEGSKA (reference sequence). V lost 4 bases and J lost 5; bases outside the gene matches: 10. CDR3: CSATQPSGSLTGELFS. The DNA for the CDR3 is TGCAGTGCTACCCAACCTAGCGGGAGTCTGACCGGGGAGCTGTTTTCT.

The gene calls are TRBV5-6 and TRBJ1-4; 8 bases fit TRBD1. CDR1 is SGHDT and CDR2 is YYEEEE in the germline V gene. The V segment lost 4 bases and the J segment 7 bases; nucleotides outside the gene matches: 6. There are 14 residues in the CDR3. The CDR3 DNA follows: TGTGCCAGCAGCCCCAGGGGGCGGGTTGAAAAACTGTTTTTT. Encoded protein: CASSPRGRVEKLFF.

This clonotype was seen at least ten times. J is TRBJ2-1 and V is TRBV10-3; 12 bases are shared with TRBD2. Germline CDR1 and CDR2: ENHRY and SYGVKD. This CDR3 region has 20 residues. Trimming at V came to 1 base and at J to 8 bases, leaving 18 bases not matched to a gene. CDR3 protein: CAISEYGGRGLTSGSHEQFF. The CDR3 bases are TGTGCCATCAGTGAGTATGGAGGCAGGGGTCTGACTAGCGGGAGCCATGAGCAGTTCTTC.

This clonotype was found a few times. The chain has TRBV6-1 and TRBJ2-2; D unresolved. The V and J ends lost 0 bases and 1 base respectively, with 3 bases between them. The germline gives CDR1 MNHNS, CDR2 SASEGT. The CDR3 runs 14 residues. In DNA, the CDR3 is TGTGCCAGCAGTGAAGCCGGGAACACCGGGGAGCTGTTTTTT. Its protein product is CASSEAGNTGELFF.

This clonotype was counted only a few times. V gene TRBV28 combines with J gene TRBJ1-5; no definite D call. V lost 5 bases, J lost 4 bases, and 3 bases lay in between. This CDR3 is built from 11 residues. Looked up from germline, CDR1 is MDHEN and CDR2 is SYDVKM. CDR3 in DNA: TGTGCCAGCAGTGGGAATCAGCCCCAGCATTTT. Its translation: CASSGNQPQHF.

A word on this clonotype: A much larger clone is a single base away; this may be a read error. V is TRBV12-5 and J is TRBJ2-2; TRBD2 is a possible D gene (6 bases). Germline V gene sequence: CDR1 LGHNT, CDR2 FRNRAP. The CDR3 length is 14 residues. CDR3 nucleotide sequence: TGTGCTAGTGGTTCAACAGGTTCCACCGGGGGGCTGTTTTTT. It codes for CASGSTGSTGGLFF.

As concerns this clonotype: Sequence at one end of the junction differs from germline and may be a read error. V usage is TRBV6-1 and J usage is TRBJ2-7, with D tentatively TRBD1 (5 bases). Germline CDR1 is MNHNS and CDR2 is SASEGT. This CDR3 is 13 amino acids long. CDR3 sequence (DNA): TGTGCCAGCAGCCCCCCAGGGTACTACGGGCAGTACTTC. It specifies CASSPPGYYGQYF.

V gene TRBV3-2 combines with J gene TRBJ2-7; TRBD1 is taken as the D call from the table, unchecked against the DNA. TRBV3-2 is a pseudogene segment. The CDR3 length is 15 residues. The CDR3 region is CASSPPGQGRIEQYF. The CDR3 nucleotides read TGTGCCAGCAGCCCCCCTGGCCAGGGGCGGATCGAGCAGTACTTC.

In this sample, this clonotype turned up many times. The rearrangement links TRBV5-1 to TRBJ2-2; 12 bases map to TRBD2. The V gene's germline CDR1 is SGHRS and CDR2 YFSETQ. The V segment lost 4 bases and the J segment 4 bases; nucleotides outside the gene matches: 8. The CDR3 is 17 residues long. CDR3 region: CASSETTSGSRTGELFF. DNA of the CDR3: TGCGCCAGCAGCGAAACGACTAGCGGGAGTCGCACCGGGGAGCTGTTTTTT.